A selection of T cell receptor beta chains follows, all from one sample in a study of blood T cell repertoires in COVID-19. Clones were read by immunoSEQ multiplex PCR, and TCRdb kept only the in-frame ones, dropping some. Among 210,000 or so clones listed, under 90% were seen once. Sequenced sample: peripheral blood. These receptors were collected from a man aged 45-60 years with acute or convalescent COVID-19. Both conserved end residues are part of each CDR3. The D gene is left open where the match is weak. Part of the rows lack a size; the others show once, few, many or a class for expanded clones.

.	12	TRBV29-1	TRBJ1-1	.	TGCAGCGTTGATCAAGGGGTGCCTGAAGCTTTCTTT	CSVDQGVPEAFF
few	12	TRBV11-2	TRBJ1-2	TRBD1	TGTGCCAGCAGCCCAGCGACAGGGGGTTTCACCTTC	CASSPATGGFTF
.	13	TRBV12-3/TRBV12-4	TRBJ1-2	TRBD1	TGTGCCAGCGGACCACAGGGGCTCTATGGCTACACCTTC	CASGPQGLYGYTF
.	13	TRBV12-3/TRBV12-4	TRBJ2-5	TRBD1	TGTGCCAGCAGGACTCAGGGGGCCGAGACCCAGTACTTC	CASRTQGAETQYF
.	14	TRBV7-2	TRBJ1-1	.	TGTGCCAGCAGCCCGGGGGGCGTCCCATCTGAAGCTTTCTTT	CASSPGGVPSEAFF
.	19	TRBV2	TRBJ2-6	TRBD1	TGTGCCAGCAGTCCTCCCCGGGACAGGCGTAGCTCTGGGGCCAACGTCCTGACTTTC	CASSPPRDRRSSGANVLTF
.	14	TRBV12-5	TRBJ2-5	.	TGTGCTAGTGGTCGCGGGACCCACCAAGAGACCCAGTACTTC	CASGRGTHQETQYF
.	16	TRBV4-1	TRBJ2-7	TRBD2	TGCGCCAGCAGCCAAGGAGTCGGGGGGGCCAGGGACGAGCAGTACTTC	CASSQGVGGARDEQYF
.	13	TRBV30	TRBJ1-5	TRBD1	TGTGCCGCCGGACAGGCCTTCAATCAGCCCCAGCATTTT	CAAGQAFNQPQHF
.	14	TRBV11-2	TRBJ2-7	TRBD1	TGTGCCAGCAGCTTAGCAGGGGGAAACTACGAGCAGTACTTC	CASSLAGGNYEQYF
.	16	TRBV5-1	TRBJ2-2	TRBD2	TGCGCCAGCCAACTAGCGGTCCTTGGGAACACCGGGGAGCTGTTTTTT	CASQLAVLGNTGELFF
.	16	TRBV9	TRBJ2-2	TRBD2	TGTGCCAGCAGCGTAGTTTCGGCGGGGGTCCCCGGGGAGCTGTTTTTT	CASSVVSAGVPGELFF
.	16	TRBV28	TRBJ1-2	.	TGTGCCAGCAGTTTGGGCATAAGGGGGAGATCTGTTGGCTACACCTTC	CASSLGIRGRSVGYTF
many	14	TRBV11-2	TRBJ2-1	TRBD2	TGTGCCAGCAGCTTAGGCGGGGGGTTAGATGAGCAGTTCTTC	CASSLGGGLDEQFF
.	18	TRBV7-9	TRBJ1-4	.	TGTGCCAGCAGCGGACCGAAAAGGGATACAGGGATCAATGAAAAACTGTTTTTT	CASSGPKRDTGINEKLFF
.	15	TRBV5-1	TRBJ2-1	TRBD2	TGCGCCAGCAGCCCCGGACTAGCGGACTACAATGAGCAGTTCTTC	CASSPGLADYNEQFF
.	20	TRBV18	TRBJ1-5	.	TGTGCCAGCTCACCGATTAGTCTATCGGGAGCTGACCTTAGCAATCAGCCCCAGCATTTT	CASSPISLSGADLSNQPQHF
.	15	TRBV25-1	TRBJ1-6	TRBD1	TGTGCCAGCAGCCCCTTGGGACAGAGAAATTCACCCCTCCACTTT	CASSPLGQRNSPLHF
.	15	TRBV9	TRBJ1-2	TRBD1	TGTGCCAGCAGCTTGGGACAGGGGGGGAGCTATGGCTACACCTTC	CASSLGQGGSYGYTF
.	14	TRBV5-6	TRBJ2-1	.	TGTGCCAGCAGCTTGGGGCAGGCTTACAATGAGCAGTTCTTC	CASSLGQAYNEQFF
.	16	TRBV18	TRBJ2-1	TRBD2	TGTGCCAGCTCACTTCGGACTAGCGGGGGGGCCGATGAGCAGTTCTTC	CASSLRTSGGADEQFF
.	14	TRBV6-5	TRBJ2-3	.	TGTGCCAGCAGTTGGTCGGGGGGCGCAGATACGCAGTATTTT	CASSWSGGADTQYF
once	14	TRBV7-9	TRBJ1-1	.	TGTGCCAGCAGTGAAGGGGGTTGGCGGGCTAGAGCTTTCTTT	CASSEGGWRARAFF
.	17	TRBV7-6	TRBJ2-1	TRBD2	TGTGCCAGCAGCGAAGGACTAGCGGGGGGGCTTCCGGATGAGCAGTTCTTC	CASSEGLAGGLPDEQFF
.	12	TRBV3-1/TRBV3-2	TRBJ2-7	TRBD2	TGTGCCAGCAGGGGGGGGACCTACGAGCAGTACTTC	CASRGGTYEQYF
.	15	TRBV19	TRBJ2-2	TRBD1	TGTGCCAGTAGTATAGGCGGGACAGGGATCGGGGAGCTGTTTTTT	CASSIGGTGIGELFF
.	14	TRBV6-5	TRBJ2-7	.	TGTGCCAGCAGTAGCAGGCTTCTCAACTACGAGCAGTACTTC	CASSSRLLNYEQYF
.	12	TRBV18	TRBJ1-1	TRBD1	TGTGCCAGCTCACCGGACAGGGCGGAGGCTTTCTTT	CASSPDRAEAFF
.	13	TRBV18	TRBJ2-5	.	TGTGCCAGCTCACCACAGAGTGGAGAGACCCAGTACTTC	CASSPQSGETQYF
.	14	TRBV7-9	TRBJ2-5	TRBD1	TGTGCCAGCACCGGGACAGGGACTTGGGAGACCCAGTACTTC	CASTGTGTWETQYF
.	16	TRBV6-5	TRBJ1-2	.	TGTGCCAGCAGTTACAGGAGGGTCTTCGAGTTCTATGGCTACACCTTC	CASSYRRVFEFYGYTF
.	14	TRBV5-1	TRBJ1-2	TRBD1	TGCGCCAGCAGCTGGGGACAGGGATGGAATGGCTACACCTTC	CASSWGQGWNGYTF
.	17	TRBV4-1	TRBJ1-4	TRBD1	TGCGCCAGCAGTGAGGGACAGGGAATCCGTTTTAATGAAAAACTGTTTTTT	CASSEGQGIRFNEKLFF
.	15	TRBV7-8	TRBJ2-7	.	TGTGCCAGCAGCCCCGGACATGGGTTCTCCTACGAGCAGTACTTC	CASSPGHGFSYEQYF
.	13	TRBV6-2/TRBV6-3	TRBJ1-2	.	TGTGCCAGCAGCCCTTTGCGGGGTGCCGGCTACACCTTC	CASSPLRGAGYTF
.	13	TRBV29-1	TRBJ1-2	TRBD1	TGCAGCGTATCTCAGGGGGTAGGCTATGGCTACACCTTC	CSVSQGVGYGYTF
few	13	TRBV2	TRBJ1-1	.	TGTGCCAGCAGCCCGACAGAGAACACTGAAGCTTTCTTT	CASSPTENTEAFF
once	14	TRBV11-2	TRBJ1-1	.	TGTGCCAGCAGCTTAGTAGGTTCGGGCACTGAAGCTTTCTTT	CASSLVGSGTEAFF
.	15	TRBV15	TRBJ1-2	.	TGTGCCACCAGCAGACCACGGACAGCCTGGTATGGCTACACCTTC	CATSRPRTAWYGYTF
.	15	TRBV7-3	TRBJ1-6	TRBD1	TGTGCCAGCAGCCCAAGGCCAGGGGGAAACTCACCCCTCCACTTT	CASSPRPGGNSPLHF
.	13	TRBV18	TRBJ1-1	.	TGTGCCAGCTCCCCAATGGAGGGGACTGAAGCTTTCTTT	CASSPMEGTEAFF
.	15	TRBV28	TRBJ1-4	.	TGTGCCAGCAGTTTATGGATCGGGGGAGCTGAAAAACTGTTTTTT	CASSLWIGGAEKLFF
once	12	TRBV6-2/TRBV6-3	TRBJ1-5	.	TGTGCCAGCAGCCTACGGGATCAGCCCCAGCATTTT	CASSLRDQPQHF
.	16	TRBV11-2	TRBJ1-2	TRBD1	TGTGCCAGCAGCTCTTACACAGGGGGCGCGCGCGATGGCTACACCTTC	CASSSYTGGARDGYTF
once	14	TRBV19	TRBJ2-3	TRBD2	TGTGCCAGTAAACTAGCGGGGCTAAGGGATACGCAGTATTTT	CASKLAGLRDTQYF
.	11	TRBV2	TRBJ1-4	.	TGTGCCAGCATTTATAATGAAAAACTGTTTTTT	CASIYNEKLFF
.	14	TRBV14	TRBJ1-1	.	TGTGCCAGCAGCCAAGGACCGGGAACGACTGAAGCTTTCTTT	CASSQGPGTTEAFF
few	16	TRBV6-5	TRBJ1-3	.	TGTGCCAGCAGTTACACGTGGGGCGTCTCTGGAAACACCATATATTTT	CASSYTWGVSGNTIYF
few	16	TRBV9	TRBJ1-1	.	TGTGCCAGCAGCGTAGGGGGGGGACACCAAGGGACTGAAGCTTTCTTT	CASSVGGGHQGTEAFF
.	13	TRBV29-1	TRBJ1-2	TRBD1	TGCAGCGTTCTACGGACAGGGAACTATGGCTACACCTTC	CSVLRTGNYGYTF
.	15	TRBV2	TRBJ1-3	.	TGTGCCAGCAGTGAAGAGGGGGGGTCGGGAAACACCATATATTTT	CASSEEGGSGNTIYF
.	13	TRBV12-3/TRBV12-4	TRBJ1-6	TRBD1	TGTGCCAGCAGTAAACAGGGGATCTCACCCCTCCACTTT	CASSKQGISPLHF
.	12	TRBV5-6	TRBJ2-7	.	TGTGCCAGCAGCTTGGAGCCCTACGAGCAGTACTTC	CASSLEPYEQYF
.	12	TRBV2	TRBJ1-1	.	TGTGCCAGCAGCGGCTGGAGCGCTGAAGCTTTCTTT	CASSGWSAEAFF